This TCR beta chain appears in the sequencing data of a study of breast tumors, draining lymph nodes, adjacent tissues. Broader study findings: Tumor and nontumor repertoires were significantly more similar in luminal-like than in basal-like breast cancer.

Breast cancer patients provided tissue from their axillary draining lymph nodes. In regard to this clonotype: What it recognizes is unknown.

MiXCR was run by TCRdb on the multiplex PCR reads, yielding one entry per CDR3 protein. The sample has around 300,000 distinct CDR3 sequences, 30% to 35% seen once. Germline CDR1 LNHNV, CDR2 YYDKDF (reference sequence). Trimming stripped 3 bases from V and 2 bases from J, with 8 bases between. The CDR3 covers 14 residues. The chain joins TRBV15 to TRBJ2-1, with no clear D. The sample comprised axillary lymph node tissue. The TCR originated in a female donor with breast cancer. Some clones in this sample may be carry-over from other donors' samples. In nucleotides, the CDR3 is TGTGCCACCAGCAGCTTGGACGCCTACAATGAGCAGTTCTTC. Its translation is CATSSLDAYNEQFF.